The clone carrying this T cell receptor (beta chain) appeared a few times. Only in-frame clones appear in the TCRdb table, and some are missing; sequencing was by immunoSEQ multiplex PCR. The table lists 150,000 or so clones, around 83% of them singletons. CDR1 and CDR2 from the germline V gene are SEHNR and FQNEAQ (reference sequence). CDR3 length equals 14 residues. V lost 1 base and J lost 6; bases outside the gene matches: 2. The sample originates from a study of blood T cell repertoires in COVID-19. As for the study in general: The study drew acute and convalescent COVID-19 samples from the United States, Italy and Spain. From T cells, B-cell-depleted T cells, or PBMCs came the material, which was cDNA or gDNA.

The genes are TRBV7-9 and TRBJ1-5; 8 bases match TRBD1. Sequenced sample: peripheral blood. The source is a woman older than 75 with acute or convalescent COVID-19. The CDR3: CASSLDRGVQPQHF. CDR3 nucleotides: TGTGCCAGCAGCTTAGACAGGGGGGTTCAGCCCCAGCATTTT. Variable domain in full (rest from reference TRBV7-9 and TRBJ1-5): DTGVSQNPRHKITKRGQNVTFRCDPISEHNRLYWYRQTLGQGPEFLTYFQNEAQLEKSRLLSDRFSAERPKGSFSTLEIQRTEQGDSAMYLCASSLDRGVQPQHFGDGTRLSIL.